The present T cell receptor (beta chain) was sequenced within a study of T cell responses to AZD1222 COVID-19 vaccine. The wider study: The study pooled second doses at about 4 or about 12 weeks. Study results and caveats: Most donors were white British, females outnumbered males, and clonal diversity was possibly underestimated. The study identified only five to seven AZD1222 recipients as seropositive at baseline. Spike as a whole was targeted by vaccine-associated CD4 TCRs, dominant at 160-218 and 743-854.

Points on this clone: Its antigen is not identified.

Libraries were prepared by immunoSEQ multiplex PCR; TCRdb keeps only in-frame clonotypes and omits some of them. The profile covers 110,000 to 150,000 clones, with roughly 90% appearing a single time and more than 5.5% taken by the ten largest. The CDR3 consists of 14 residues. Germline CDR1 is MGHRA and CDR2 is YSYEKL. V lost 3 bases, J lost 2 bases, and 8 bases lay in between. This TCR came from an adult in good health. The chain links TRBV4-1 to TRBJ2-1; no definite D call. The source was peripheral blood, collected on day 0 of AZD1222 vaccination. This CDR3 is CASSQRIPYNEQFF. CDR3 nucleotides: TGCGCCAGCAGCCAGAGGATACCCTACAATGAGCAGTTCTTC.